This T cell receptor (beta chain) was sequenced during a study of identical twins. Whole-study findings and limits: Researchers reported excess low generation probability among twin-shared out-of-frame alpha sequences.

V shed 3 bases and J shed 4 bases, with 11 bases lying between them. CDR1 is SQVTM and CDR2 is ANQGSEA in the germline V gene. This CDR3 comprises 13 residues. Many counts were recorded for this clonotype. What it binds is unknown. TCRdb used MiXCR to reprocess the 5' RACE reads, holding one entry per CDR3 protein. The data show 700,000 or so distinct CDR3 sequences, 8.6% seen once. This sample was shared with a second study, whose subject was yellow fever vaccine responses in identical twins.

The V and J genes are TRBV29-1 and TRBJ2-3; TRBD1 is a possible D gene (5 bases). The clonotype was recovered from a woman aged 18 to 35 in good health. Sequencing used PBMCs. This CDR3 is CSVDSGSADTQYF. Written as DNA, the CDR3 is TGCAGCGTTGATTCAGGGTCCGCAGATACGCAGTATTTT.